Given below is one T cell receptor (beta chain) in context. The antigen is not known. This sample is drawn from a study of cytomegalovirus exposure and HLA in healthy donors. Study information: Inside one of the first data releases sat 80 million to 95 million unique TCRs taken from HLA-typed donors. Points from the study as a whole: Productive rates of about 90% or about 30% were seen for most TCR beta V segments in an earlier analysis. Prediction of most subjects' HLA-A and HLA-B alleles by TCR beta sequences was reportedly accurate.

The PCR contained 60 Vbeta and 13 Jbeta primers. The method was immunoSEQ multiplex PCR; TCRdb's version includes in-frame clones alone and lacks a portion of them. Of more than 95,000 clones in the sample, about three quarters were seen once. The V segment lost 5 bases and the J segment 4 bases; nucleotides outside the gene matches: 5. CDR3 length: 15 amino acids. Germline V gives CDR1 SEHNR, CDR2 FQNEAQ (reference sequence). The specimen was PBMCs. This rearrangement joins TRBV7-9 to TRBJ2-1; 10 nucleotides match TRBD2. This clonotype was obtained from a man aged 25 to 40 in good health and CMV-seronegative. In DNA, the CDR3 is TGTGCCAGCAGCCCCGAGCGGGGGGGATACAATGAGCAGTTCTTC. It specifies CASSPERGGYNEQFF.